These 32 T cell receptor beta chains were sequenced from one sample in a study of T cell responses to AZD1222 COVID-19 vaccine. The table came from immunoSEQ multiplex PCR; TCRdb's copy has only in-frame clones and leaves some out. Of roughly 180,000 clones in the sample, 85% to 95% were seen once. The sample in question was peripheral blood, obtained 28 days after the second AZD1222 dose. The receptors stem from an adult who received the AZD1222 COVID-19 vaccine.

This chain connects TRBV6-5 to TRBJ2-7; D may be TRBD1 (5 bases). The CDR3 runs to 16 residues. Deletions cut 0 bases from V and 6 bases from J, with 18 bases between. Looked up from germline, CDR1 is MNHEY and CDR2 is SVGAGI. The CDR3 sequence is CASSYSVAGMGFEQYF. In DNA form, the CDR3 reads TGTGCCAGCAGTTACTCGGTGGCAGGGATGGGGTTCGAGCAGTACTTC.

The genes are TRBV10-3 and TRBJ2-7; 11 bases are a match to TRBD2. The CDR3 length is 16 residues. Germline lookup yields CDR1 ENHRY and CDR2 SYGVKD. The V gene end was trimmed by 7 bases and the J gene end by 2 bases; junction bases not matched to a gene: 10. The CDR3 DNA reads as TGTGCCATCATCGGTCTAGCGGGGGGAGGGCCCTACGAGCAGTACTTC. It translates to CAIIGLAGGGPYEQYF.

This chain links TRBV9 with TRBJ2-1, with 10 nucleotides matching TRBD2. V dropped 0 bases and J dropped 10; count of bases not matched to a gene: 7. The CDR3 length is 15 residues. The germline CDR1 and CDR2 sequences are SGDLS and YYNGEE. DNA for the CDR3: TGTGCCAGCAGCGTAGGAGCGGGAGGGCCGATCGAGCAGTTCTTC. Translation gives CASSVGAGGPIEQFF.

The chain has TRBV28 and TRBJ2-1; 9 bases are shared with TRBD1. Germline CDR1 is MDHEN and CDR2 is SYDVKM. Losses at the gene ends were 3 bases for V and 5 bases for J; bases not matched to a gene: 5. This CDR3 spans 15 amino acids. CDR3 loop: CASSFDRGVDNEQFF. In nucleotides, the CDR3 is TGTGCCAGCAGTTTCGACAGGGGGGTCGACAATGAGCAGTTCTTC. The entire variable domain, with the rest obtained from reference TRBV28 and TRBJ2-1, is as follows: DVKVTQSSRYLVKRTGEKVFLECVQDMDHENMFWYRQDPGLGLRLIYFSYDVKMKEKGDIPEGYSVSREKKERFSLILESASTNQTSMYLCASSFDRGVDNEQFFGPGTRLTVL.

The chain joins TRBV2 to TRBJ2-5; possible D gene TRBD2, 6 bases. This CDR3 is 12 amino acids long. Germline CDR1 SNHLY, CDR2 FYNNEI. The V end was cut by 7 bases, the J end by 2 bases, with 8 bases between. In DNA form, the CDR3 reads TGTGCCAGCAAGGGACTGCAAGAGACCCAGTACTTC. Its translation is CASKGLQETQYF.

J is TRBJ1-2 and V is TRBV16; 9 bases are a match to TRBD1. Germline V gene data show CDR1 as KGHSY and CDR2 as FQNENV. The CDR3 runs to 16 residues. The J segment lost 4 bases and the V segment lost 3 bases, leaving 9 bases of the junction unmatched. This chain's CDR3 is CASSQTRDRAGYGYTF. The CDR3 DNA sequence: TGTGCCAGCAGCCAGACCCGGGACAGGGCGGGCTATGGCTACACCTTC.

The V and J genes are TRBV9 and TRBJ2-5; 10 bases line up with TRBD1. The trim removed 3 bases at V and 7 bases at J, leaving 0 bases unmatched. In germline, CDR1 is SGDLS, CDR2 YYNGEE. CDR3 size: 12 residues. The CDR3 DNA is TGTGCCAGCAGCGGACAGGGGGCGACCCAGTACTTC. Its protein product is CASSGQGATQYF. Full variable domain (remainder filled in from reference TRBV9 and TRBJ2-5): DSGVTQTPKHLITATGQRVTLRCSPRSGDLSVYWYQQSLDQGLQFLIQYYNGEERAKGNILERFSAQQFPDLHSELNLSSLELGDSALYFCASSGQGATQYFGPGTRLLVL.

The chain couples TRBV13 to TRBJ2-7; a weak D match, TRBD1 (5 bases). From germline, CDR1 is PRHDT and CDR2 FYEKMQ (reference sequence). Trimming left V 2 bases short and J 2 bases short, with 10 bases between. This CDR3 comprises 14 residues. CDR3 region: CASSLSQGPYEQYF. The CDR3 nucleotides are TGTGCCAGCAGCTTATCTCAGGGCCCCTACGAGCAGTACTTC.

CDR3 loop: CASSPRSDRTRNTIYF. Written as DNA, the CDR3 is TGTGCCAGTTCCCCACGATCGGACAGGACAAGAAACACCATATATTTT. This chain links TRBV19 with TRBJ1-3; 7 bases align to TRBD1. Germline CDR1 is LNHDA and CDR2 is SQIVND (reference sequence). The CDR3 covers 16 residues. The V gene end was trimmed by 8 bases and the J gene end by 5 bases; junction bases not matched to a gene: 15.

CDR3 region: CASSPSGGNTEAFF. The CDR3 DNA reads as TGTGCCAGCAGTCCCTCAGGGGGGAACACTGAAGCTTTCTTT. The chain has TRBV6-2 or TRBV6-3 and TRBJ1-1; 7 bases are a match to TRBD1. J lost 1 base, V lost 5 bases, and 4 bases had no gene match. CDR3 length equals 14 residues. The germline V gene has CDR1 MNHEY and CDR2 SVGEGT.

The V and J genes are TRBV4-1 and TRBJ1-2; D unresolved. The germline CDR1 and CDR2 sequences are MGHRA and YSYEKL. Trimming removed 1 base at V and 6 bases at J, with 12 bases between. This CDR3 spans 14 amino acids. CDR3 residues: CASSQAGGWHGYTF. CDR3 DNA sequence: TGCGCCAGCAGCCAAGCAGGCGGTTGGCATGGCTACACCTTC.

The chain has TRBV7-6 and TRBJ2-1, with D perhaps matching TRBD1 or TRBD2 (5 bases each). Per the germline V gene, CDR1 is SGHVS and CDR2 is FNYEAQ. V lost 5 bases and J lost 3, with 14 bases in between. The CDR3 loop spans 15 amino acids. CDR3 bases: TGTGCCAGCAGCCTTGGGACGGCTGACTACAATGAGCAGTTCTTC. This sequence encodes CASSLGTADYNEQFF.

The J gene is TRBJ1-1, the V gene TRBV30; D might be TRBD1 (5 bases). Germline CDR1 is GTSNPN and CDR2 is SVGIG (reference sequence). The CDR3 has 12 residues. Trimming left V 3 bases short and J 3 bases short, with 8 bases between. CDR3 in amino acids: CAWSTGDTEAFF. In DNA, the CDR3 is TGTGCCTGGAGCACGGGGGACACTGAAGCTTTCTTT.

This chain uses TRBV24-1 with TRBJ1-5; maybe TRBD1 (6 bases). The ends were cut back, 4 bases at V and 7 bases at J, with 13 bases in the middle. Germline V gene sequence: CDR1 KGHDR, CDR2 SFDVKD. This CDR3 is 14 amino acids long. CDR3 region: CATSESRGNQPQHF. The CDR3 bases are TGTGCCACCAGTGAATCAAGGGGGAACCAGCCCCAGCATTTT.

The J gene is TRBJ2-2, the V gene TRBV5-1; no clear D gene. The CDR3 is 17 amino acids. The ends were cut back, 4 bases at V and 2 bases at J, with 18 bases in the middle. Germline V gene data show CDR1 as SGHRS and CDR2 as YFSETQ. In nucleotides, the CDR3 is TGCGCCAGCAGCCAGTTGTGGCTCGCTTTTAACACCGGGGAGCTGTTTTTT. As protein: CASSQLWLAFNTGELFF.

The rearrangement joins TRBV6-2 or TRBV6-3 to TRBJ2-5, with D possibly TRBD1 on 5 matching bases. V lost 3 bases and J 5 bases, leaving 13 bases between the germline ends. The V gene's germline CDR1 is MNHEY and CDR2 SVGEGT. CDR3 length equals 14 residues. In DNA, the CDR3 is TGTGCCAGCAGTTATGTGGAAGCAGGGGAGACCCAGTACTTC. Protein: CASSYVEAGETQYF.

The CDR3 protein is CASRSQGGDGYTF. The CDR3 DNA follows: TGTGCCAGCAGATCACAGGGGGGGGATGGCTACACCTTC. The chain has TRBV5-4 and TRBJ1-2; 8 nucleotides line up with TRBD1. V shed 5 bases, J shed 6 bases, and the junction held 6 bases outside the gene matches. Germline lookup yields CDR1 SGHNT and CDR2 YYREEE (reference sequence). CDR3 size: 13 residues.

The gene calls are TRBV12-2 and TRBJ2-7; the D call TRBD2 from the table was never checked on the DNA. TRBV12-2 is a known pseudogene. The CDR3 has 17 residues. Written as DNA, the CDR3 is TGTGCAAGTCGTTTGGGGTCGGGGGGCCCTCAACCCAGCGAGCAGTACTTC. Its translation: CASRLGSGGPQPSEQYF.

The rearrangement joins TRBV6-6 to TRBJ1-5; no firm D call. Germline assignment: CDR1 MNHNY and CDR2 SVGAGI (reference sequence). CDR3 length equals 13 residues. V shed 6 bases and J shed 5 bases, with 11 bases lying between them. The CDR3 protein is CASRSDGHQPQHF. The CDR3, as DNA: TGTGCCAGCAGATCGGACGGCCATCAGCCCCAGCATTTT.

V usage is TRBV27 and J usage is TRBJ2-7; tentatively, D is TRBD2 (6 bases). V lost 6 bases and J 6 bases, leaving 18 bases between the germline ends. CDR1 is MNHEY, CDR2 SMNVEV, per germline (reference sequence). The CDR3 length is 14 residues. CDR3 in DNA: TGTGCCAGCAGCTCCGGGAGACGAGTCGGCGAGCAGTACTTC. It specifies CASSSGRRVGEQYF.

This clone has just one count. The gene calls are TRBV30 and TRBJ2-1; D remains unclear. This CDR3 contains 14 residues. Germline V gene lookup returns CDR1 GTSNPN and CDR2 SVGIG (reference sequence). V shed 0 bases and J shed 5 bases, with 11 bases lying between them. CDR3 nucleotides: TGTGCCTGGAGTGTATGGGGTAGGGACAATGAGCAGTTCTTC. Its translation: CAWSVWGRDNEQFF.

The V gene is TRBV18, the J gene TRBJ2-7; TRBD1 agrees at 10 bases. The CDR3 contains 15 residues. Germline V gene data show CDR1 as KGHSH and CDR2 as LQKENI. V lost 5 bases to trimming and J lost 2 bases; unmatched junction nucleotides: 6. The CDR3 protein is CASSTDRGPTYEQYF. CDR3 DNA sequence: TGTGCCAGCTCAACCGACAGGGGGCCTACCTACGAGCAGTACTTC.

The J gene is TRBJ1-5, the V gene TRBV4-3; D is undetermined. This CDR3 comprises 11 residues. The germline V gene has CDR1 LGHNA and CDR2 YSLEER. V lost 5 bases and J 4 bases, leaving 3 bases between the germline ends. CDR3 in DNA: TGCGCCAGCAGCTTGAATCAGCCCCAGCATTTT. Its translation: CASSLNQPQHF.

The chain couples TRBV3-1 (or the pseudogene TRBV3-2) to TRBJ2-4; D possibly corresponds to TRBD2 (6 bases). Germline CDR1 and CDR2: LGHDT and YNNKEL (reference sequence). The CDR3 length is 16 residues. V was clipped by 0 bases and J by 3 bases, with 12 bases between them. The CDR3 protein is CASSQERQEGKNIQYF. For the CDR3, the DNA is TGTGCCAGCAGCCAAGAACGCCAGGAGGGCAAAAACATTCAGTACTTC.

This chain links TRBV4-1 with TRBJ1-2, with TRBD1 identical over 9 bases. The junction had 6 bases not matched to a gene; V was cut back by 3 bases and J by 4 bases. The CDR3 contains 15 residues. Germline-derived CDR1 and CDR2 are MGHRA and YSYEKL. The CDR3 loop reads CASSQPTGGFYGYTF. The DNA for the CDR3 is TGCGCCAGCAGCCAGCCGACAGGGGGTTTCTATGGCTACACCTTC.

The chain has TRBV4-2 and TRBJ1-4, with D unresolved. V shed 0 bases and J shed 10 bases, with 12 bases lying between them. CDR1 and CDR2 from the germline V gene are LGHNA and YNFKEQ. The length of the CDR3 is 14 residues. The CDR3 DNA is TGTGCCAGCAGCCAAGACAGGTTTTTCGGAAAACTGTTTTTT. Amino acids: CASSQDRFFGKLFF.

In its sample, this clone was seen once. The J gene is TRBJ1-5, the V gene TRBV21-1; no check of the table's D call, TRBD1, against the DNA was made. TRBV21-1 is a pseudogene. This CDR3 has 13 residues. The CDR3, as DNA: TGTGCCAGCAGCAGACAGGGTCATCAGCCCCAGCATTTT. Protein: CASSRQGHQPQHF.

J is TRBJ2-3 and V is TRBV5-1; 7 nucleotides line up with TRBD1. Germline CDR1 and CDR2: SGHRS and YFSETQ. CDR3 size: 15 residues. V lost 5 bases and J lost 2; bases outside the gene matches: 8. CDR3 DNA sequence: TGCGCCAGCAGAACAGAGGGGGCCAACACAGATACGCAGTATTTT. The encoded protein is CASRTEGANTDTQYF.

Written as DNA, the CDR3 is TGTGCCAGTAGTACGGGCCTCTCTGGAAACACCATATATTTT. Amino acids: CASSTGLSGNTIYF. The rearrangement joins TRBV19 to TRBJ1-3; D unclear. The V and J ends lost 4 bases and 0 bases respectively, with 7 bases between them. This CDR3 has 14 amino acids. Germline-derived CDR1 and CDR2 are LNHDA and SQIVND (reference sequence).

This clone is a singleton in its sample. The CDR3 sequence: CASSQDRQVRSLHF. CDR3 DNA: TGCGCCAGCAGCCAAGATCGGCAGGTTCGATCCCTCCACTTT. This rearrangement joins TRBV4-1 to TRBJ1-6; unclear D gene. This CDR3 comprises 14 residues. V was clipped by 0 bases and J by 14 bases, with 14 bases between them. Germline V CDR1 and CDR2: MGHRA, YSYEKL.

This chain joins TRBV10-3 and TRBJ1-5, with a weak D call TRBD1 (6 bases). CDR3 length equals 16 residues. V dropped 0 bases and J dropped 1 base, with 10 bases sitting between them. The germline V gene has CDR1 ENHRY and CDR2 SYGVKD. The CDR3 coding sequence is TGTGCCATCAGTGAGTCTCCCCAGGGGAGCAATCAGCCCCAGCATTTT. Its protein is CAISESPQGSNQPQHF.

V and J are TRBV9 and TRBJ1-1; TRBD1 matches 7 bases. CDR3 size: 15 residues. The germline V gene encodes CDR1 SGDLS and CDR2 YYNGEE. V trimming: 3 bases; J trimming: 2 bases; junction bases outside the gene matches: 7. The CDR3 coding sequence is TGTGCCAGCAGCGATCCAGGGGGGGTCAACACTGAAGCTTTCTTT. Encoded protein: CASSDPGGVNTEAFF. Full variable domain (missing parts from reference TRBV9 and TRBJ1-1): DSGVTQTPKHLITATGQRVTLRCSPRSGDLSVYWYQQSLDQGLQFLIQYYNGEERAKGNILERFSAQQFPDLHSELNLSSLELGDSALYFCASSDPGGVNTEAFFGQGTRLTVV.